A selection of T cell receptor beta chains follows, all from one sample in a study of cytomegalovirus exposure and HLA in healthy donors. Produced via immunoSEQ multiplex PCR; TCRdb's table is partial and in-frame only. The sample lists roughly 50,000 clones, just over 90% occurring once. Sequencing input: PBMCs. Source of these receptors: a woman younger than 35 in good health and CMV-seropositive. The CDR3 runs from the conserved cysteine through the conserved F or W. D genes are given only for firm matches. The listing skips clone size in some rows; elsewhere it reads once, few, many or a size class.

TRBV6-5	-	TRBJ1-4	-	14	TGTGCCAGTAAAAGGGACACCTCTAATGAAAAACTGTTTTTT	CASKRDTSNEKLFF
TRBV27	-	TRBJ1-1	-	13	TGTGCCAGCAGTTTGTTCAGGAACACTGAAGCTTTCTTT	CASSLFRNTEAFF
TRBV7-9	-	TRBJ2-1	TRBD2	16	TGTGCCAGCAGCTTTTCTAGCGGGGGGGAGTACAATGAGCAGTTCTTC	CASSFSSGGEYNEQFF
TRBV18	-	TRBJ2-5	-	13	TGTGCCAGCCGGGACTCCCTCGGCGAGACCCAGTACTTC	CASRDSLGETQYF
TRBV5-7	-	TRBJ1-2	TRBD1	15	TGTGCCAGCAGCTTAACAGGGGGGATGTCCTATGGCTACACCTTC	CASSLTGGMSYGYTF
TRBV27	few	TRBJ2-2	-	14	TGTGCCAGCAGTTCCGGGACTAACACCGGGGAGCTGTTTTTT	CASSSGTNTGELFF
TRBV21-1	-	TRBJ2-7	-	14	TGTGCCAGCAGCAAAGCGGCCAGGGCGAACGAGCAGTACTTC	CASSKAARANEQYF
TRBV18	-	TRBJ2-7	TRBD2	14	TGTGCCAGCTCCCCCTCGGGACTAGCCTACGAGCAGTACTTC	CASSPSGLAYEQYF
TRBV25-1	-	TRBJ2-7	-	11	TGTGCCAGCATGTCTCGGTACGAGCAGTACTTC	CASMSRYEQYF
TRBV10-3	-	TRBJ2-6	TRBD1	16	TGTGCCATCAGTGGGGAGGACAGGGCTGGGGCCAACGTCCTGACTTTC	CAISGEDRAGANVLTF